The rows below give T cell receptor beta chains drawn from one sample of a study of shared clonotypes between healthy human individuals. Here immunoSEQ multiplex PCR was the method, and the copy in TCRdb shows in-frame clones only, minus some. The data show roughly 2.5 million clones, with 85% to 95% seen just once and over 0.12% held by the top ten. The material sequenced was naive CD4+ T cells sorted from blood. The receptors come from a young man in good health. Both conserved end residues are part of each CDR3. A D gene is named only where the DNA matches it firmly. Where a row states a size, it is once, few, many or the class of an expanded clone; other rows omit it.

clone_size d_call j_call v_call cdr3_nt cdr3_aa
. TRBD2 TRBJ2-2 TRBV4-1 TGCGCCAGCAGCCAAGATTGGCTAGCGGGGTCCCCGAACACCGGGGAGCTGTTTTTT CASSQDWLAGSPNTGELFF
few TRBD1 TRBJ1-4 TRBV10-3 TGTGCCATCAGCGAGGACAGGGGGAGGGAAAAACTGTTTTTT CAISEDRGREKLFF
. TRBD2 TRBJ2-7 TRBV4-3 TGCGCCAGCAGCCAAGATCCAGGGACTAGCGAATACGAGCAGTACTTC CASSQDPGTSEYEQYF
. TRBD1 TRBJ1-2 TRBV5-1 TGCGCCAGCAGCTTACGCCCGGGACAGGAGAATCTAGCATTC CASSLRPGQENLAF
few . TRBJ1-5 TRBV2 TGTGCCAGCAGTGAAGAGAGCAATCAGCCCCAGCATTTT CASSEESNQPQHF
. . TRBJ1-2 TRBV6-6 TGTGCCAGCATGGGGAGGGGGTACGACTATGGCTACACCTTC CASMGRGYDYGYTF
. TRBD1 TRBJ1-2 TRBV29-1 TGCAGCGGACAGGGGCTCGAGGGCTACACCTTC CSGQGLEGYTF
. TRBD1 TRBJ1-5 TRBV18 TGTGCCAGCTCACCAATTCTGGGGACAGGTGATCAGCCCCAGCATTTT CASSPILGTGDQPQHF
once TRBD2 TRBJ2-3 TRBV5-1 TGCGCCAGCAGCTTGGGAGGGACTAGCGGGGGCACAGATACGCAGTATTTT CASSLGGTSGGTDTQYF
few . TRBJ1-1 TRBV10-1 TGCGCCAGCAGTGATCCGGCCAGGGGCGAAGCTTTCTTT CASSDPARGEAFF
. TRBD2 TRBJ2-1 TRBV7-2 TGTGCCAGCACCCCATCTAGCGGGAGGGCCACAAATGAGCAGTTCTTC CASTPSSGRATNEQFF
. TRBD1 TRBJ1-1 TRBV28 TGTGCCAGCAGTTTGGGGTGGACAGGCTACACTGAAGCTTTCTTT CASSLGWTGYTEAFF
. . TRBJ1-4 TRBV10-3 TGTGCCATCAGTGAGCCGAATATACCGGAACTGTTTTTT CAISEPNIPELFF
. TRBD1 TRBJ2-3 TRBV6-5 TGTGCCAGCAGCCGCCGGGACAGGACAACAGATACGCAGTATTTT CASSRRDRTTDTQYF
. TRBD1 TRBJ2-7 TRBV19 TGTGCCAGTAGTATACCGGGACAGGGCATATACGAGCAGTACTTC CASSIPGQGIYEQYF
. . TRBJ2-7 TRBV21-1 TGTGCCAGCAGCATCTGGACAGGGAGGATCGAGCAGTACTTC CASSIWTGRIEQYF
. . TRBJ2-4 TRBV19 TGTGCCAGTAGCGGACTAGCCAAAAACATTCAGTACTTC CASSGLAKNIQYF
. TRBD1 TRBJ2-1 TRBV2 TGTGCCAGCAAGGGACAGGGACAGAATGAGCAGTTCTTC CASKGQGQNEQFF
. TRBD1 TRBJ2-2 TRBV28 TGTGCCAGCAGTGCTCCCAGACCGGGACAGGGGGGGATCGGGGAGCTGTTTTTT CASSAPRPGQGGIGELFF
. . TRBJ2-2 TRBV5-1 TGCGCCAGCAGCAGTATTCGAACGGACACCGGGGAGCTGTTTTTT CASSSIRTDTGELFF
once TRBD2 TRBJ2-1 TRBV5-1 TGCGCCAGCAGCTTGGGACTAGCGGGAACCAATGAGCAGTTCTTC CASSLGLAGTNEQFF
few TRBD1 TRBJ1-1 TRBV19 TGTGCCAGTATCCCGACAGGGGGTCTGAACACTGAAGCTTTCTTT CASIPTGGLNTEAFF
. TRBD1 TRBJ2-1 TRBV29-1 TGCAGCGGCTTAACAGGGGGCCCTTGGAATGAGCAGTTCTTC CSGLTGGPWNEQFF
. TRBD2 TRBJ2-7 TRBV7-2 TGTGCCAGCAGCCGACTAGCGGGAGGGCACTACGAGCAGTACTTC CASSRLAGGHYEQYF
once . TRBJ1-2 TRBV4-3 TGCGCCAGCAGCCAAACCCGGGACACCAGCTACACCTTC CASSQTRDTSYTF
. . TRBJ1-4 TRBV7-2 TGTGCCAGCAGCAGCAGCGGCGCAACTAATGAAAAACTGTTTTTT CASSSSGATNEKLFF
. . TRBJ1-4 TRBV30 TGTGCCTGGAGTGTACTTCAGACAACTAATGAAAAACTGTTTTTT CAWSVLQTTNEKLFF
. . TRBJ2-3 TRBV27 TGTGCCAGCAGTTACAGGGGAGGTACAGATACGCAGTATTTT CASSYRGGTDTQYF
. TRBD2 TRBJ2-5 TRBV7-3 TGTGCCAGCAGCCCGGGACTAGCGGCCCAAGAGACCCAGTACTTC CASSPGLAAQETQYF
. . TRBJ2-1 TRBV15 TGTGCCACCAGCAGAGAAGGGGGGAACACTTACAATGAGCAGTTCTTC CATSREGGNTYNEQFF
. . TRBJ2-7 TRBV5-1 TGCGCCAGCAGCTTCGGGGCCCCTGGGAACGAGCAGTACTTC CASSFGAPGNEQYF
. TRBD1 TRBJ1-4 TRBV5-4 TGTGCCAGCAGTCCTAGACAGGGGCTTAATGAAAAACTGTTTTTT CASSPRQGLNEKLFF
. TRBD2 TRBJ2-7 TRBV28 TGTGCCAGCAGCCCCGGACTAGCTGCTGTCTACGAGCAGTACTTC CASSPGLAAVYEQYF
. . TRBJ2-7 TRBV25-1 TGTGCCAGCAGTTCCCCCGCGACAGCCCACTACGAGCAGTACTTC CASSSPATAHYEQYF